This T cell receptor beta chain stems from a study of blood T cell repertoires in COVID-19. Looking at the study overall: The origin of the acute and convalescent COVID-19 samples was the United States, Italy and Spain. The cDNA or gDNA used as material had been derived from T cells, B-cell-depleted T cells, or PBMCs.

Seattle researchers signed up patients amid active infection and tracked them longitudinally. This clone has a single count. The CDR3 loop spans 15 amino acids. Germline CDR1 and CDR2: MNHEY and SVGAGI. Trimming removed 4 bases from V and 2 bases from J, with 13 bases in between. As processed by the authors: From reference gene primer amplification, estimates of nucleated cell counts were derived. The repertoire was sequenced with immunoSEQ multiplex PCR; TCRdb's copy has only in-frame clones and lacks some. V and J calls and clone size are given by that table; D and trimming were obtained from the DNA. The table records some 350,000 clones, about 90% of them present only once.

This chain joins TRBV6-5 and TRBJ2-3; a possible D gene is TRBD1 (7 bases). Sequencing was done on a sample of peripheral blood. This sequence was found in a woman aged 50 to 60 with COVID-19, enrolled during active disease. This CDR3 is CASSSAGQITDTQYF. The CDR3 nucleotides read TGTGCCAGCAGTTCCGCGGGACAGATCACAGATACGCAGTATTTT.